The source of this TCR beta chain is a study of beta chain features in type 1 diabetes. Overall study: Fewer than 140,000,000 sorted cells were examined across all samples.

This CDR3 contains 14 residues. Germline assignment: CDR1 KGHSH and CDR2 LQKENI. Trimming took 5 bases from V and 5 from J, leaving 15 bases between them. Sorting with CD45RO/CCR7/CD25/CD127/CD95/CD27 yielded naive, central memory, regulatory and stem-like memory CD4+ cells. Sequenced material consisted of expressed TCRB transcripts (all of the isolated RNA was reverse transcribed). The average output of naive, central memory and regulatory T cell samples was approximately 3.6 million reads. Using immunoSEQ multiplex PCR, the repertoire was profiled, and TCRdb retains in-frame clones only, with some absent. The sample yields 150,000 or so clones, about 50% seen once.

The V call is TRBV18, the J call TRBJ1-2; no clear D gene. The clonotype originates from a man between 18 and 29 years old in good health. The sequencing input was Tregs from blood. The CDR3 region is CASSITGQRYGYTF. The DNA for the CDR3 is TGTGCCAGCTCAATCACTGGTCAGCGGTATGGCTACACCTTC.